The present T cell receptor (beta chain) was sequenced within a study of identical twins. MiXCR, run by TCRdb on the 5' RACE reads, gives a single entry per CDR3 protein. The sample gives approximately 620,000 distinct CDR3 sequences, 8% to 9% of which show up once; around 0.98% is in the top ten. The CDR3 is 12 residues long. Trimming removed 5 bases at V and 7 bases at J, with 6 bases between. The V gene's germline CDR1 is KGHSH and CDR2 LQKENI. These sequences were also reported in another study, on yellow fever vaccine responses in identical twins.

The origin of this receptor is a young woman in good health. The sequenced sample consisted of PBMCs. The V and J genes are TRBV18 and TRBJ1-6; D is unclear. For the CDR3, the DNA is TGTGCCAGCTCATACTTCAATTCACCCCTCCACTTT. Its translation: CASSYFNSPLHF.